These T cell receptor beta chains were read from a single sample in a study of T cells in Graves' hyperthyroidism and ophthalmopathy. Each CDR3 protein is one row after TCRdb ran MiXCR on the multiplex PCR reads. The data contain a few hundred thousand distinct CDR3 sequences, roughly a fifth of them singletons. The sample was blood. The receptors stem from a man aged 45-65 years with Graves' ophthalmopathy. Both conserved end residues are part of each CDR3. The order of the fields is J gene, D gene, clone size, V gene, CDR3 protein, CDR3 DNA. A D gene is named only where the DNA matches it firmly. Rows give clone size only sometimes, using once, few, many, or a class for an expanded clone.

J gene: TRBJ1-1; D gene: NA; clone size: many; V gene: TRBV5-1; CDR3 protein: CASSLGRGGGAFF; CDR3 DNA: TGCGCCAGCAGCCTCGGACGGGGAGGGGGAGCTTTCTTT
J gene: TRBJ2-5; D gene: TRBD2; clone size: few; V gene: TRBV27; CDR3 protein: CASKLTSGKETQYF; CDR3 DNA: TGTGCCAGCAAGTTGACTAGCGGAAAAGAGACCCAGTACTTC
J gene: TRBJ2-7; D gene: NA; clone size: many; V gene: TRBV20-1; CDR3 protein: CSASTLRDGYEQYF; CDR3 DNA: TGCAGTGCTAGCACCCTGCGGGATGGCTACGAGCAGTACTTC
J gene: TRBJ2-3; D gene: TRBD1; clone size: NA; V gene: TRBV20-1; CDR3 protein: CSAETGGADTQYF; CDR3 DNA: TGCAGTGCGGAGACAGGGGGCGCAGATACGCAGTATTTT
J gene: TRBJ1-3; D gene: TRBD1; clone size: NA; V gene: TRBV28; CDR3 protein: CASSDRGRGNTTYF; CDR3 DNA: TGTGCCAGCAGTGACAGGGGGAGAGGAAACACCACATATTTT
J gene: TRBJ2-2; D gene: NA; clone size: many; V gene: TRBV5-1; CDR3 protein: CASSLVAGADTGELFF; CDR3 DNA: TGCGCCAGCAGCTTGGTTGCGGGGGCGGACACCGGGGAGCTGTTTTTT
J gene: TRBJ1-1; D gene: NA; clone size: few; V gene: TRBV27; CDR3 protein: CASSWGTGEAFF; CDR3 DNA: TGTGCCAGCAGTTGGGGGACGGGGGAAGCTTTCTTT
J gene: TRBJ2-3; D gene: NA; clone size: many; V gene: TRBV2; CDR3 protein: CASRAQGVSTDTQYF; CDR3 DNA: TGTGCCAGCAGGGCTCAGGGTGTAAGCACAGATACGCAGTATTTT
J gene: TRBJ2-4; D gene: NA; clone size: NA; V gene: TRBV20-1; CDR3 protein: CSAVGSEAKNIQYF; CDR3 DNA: TGCAGTGCTGTAGGGAGCGAAGCCAAAAACATTCAGTACTTC
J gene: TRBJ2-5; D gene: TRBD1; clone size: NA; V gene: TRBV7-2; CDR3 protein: CASSLLTGTGVETQYF; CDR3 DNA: TGTGCCAGCAGCTTACTCACCGGGACAGGGGTAGAGACCCAGTACTTC
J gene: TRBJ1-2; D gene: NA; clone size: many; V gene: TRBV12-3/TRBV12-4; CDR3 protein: CASTETGRIGYTF; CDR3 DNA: TGTGCCAGCACCGAGACAGGTCGGATTGGCTACACCTTC
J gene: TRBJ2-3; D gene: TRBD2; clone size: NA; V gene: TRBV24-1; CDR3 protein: CATSGRPTDTQYF; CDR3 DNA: TGTGCCACGAGCGGGAGGCCCACAGATACGCAGTATTTT
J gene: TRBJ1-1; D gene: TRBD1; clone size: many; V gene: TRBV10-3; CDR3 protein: CAISRGQLEDTEAFF; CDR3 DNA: TGTGCCATCAGTAGGGGACAGTTAGAGGACACTGAAGCTTTCTTT